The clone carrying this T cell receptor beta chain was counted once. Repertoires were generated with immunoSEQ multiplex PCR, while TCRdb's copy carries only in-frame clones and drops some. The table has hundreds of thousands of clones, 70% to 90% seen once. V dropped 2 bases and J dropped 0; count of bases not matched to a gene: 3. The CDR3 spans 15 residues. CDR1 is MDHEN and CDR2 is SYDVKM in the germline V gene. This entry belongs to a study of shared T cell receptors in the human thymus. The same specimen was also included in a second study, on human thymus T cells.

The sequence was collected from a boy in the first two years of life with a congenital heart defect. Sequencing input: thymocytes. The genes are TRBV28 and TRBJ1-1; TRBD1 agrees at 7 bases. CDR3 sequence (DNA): TGTGCCAGCAGTTTAAGGGACAGCCTGAACACTGAAGCTTTCTTT. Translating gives CASSLRDSLNTEAFF.